Each of the 7 T cell receptor beta chains below was sequenced from the same sample in a study of cytomegalovirus exposure and HLA in healthy donors. Data came from immunoSEQ multiplex PCR; TCRdb stores just in-frame clones and leaves some out. The sample has some 160,000 clones, 88% seen once. Sequencing was carried out using PBMCs. These receptors were obtained from a man between 18 and 35 years old in good health and CMV-seronegative.

Only a few counts were recorded for this clone. The chain couples TRBV7-2 to TRBJ1-3; 7 bases are shared with TRBD1. V shed 5 bases and J 4 bases; nucleotides not matched to a gene: 5. The CDR3 is 14 residues long. Germline CDR1 reads SGHTA; CDR2 reads FQGNSA. CDR3 loop: CASSPATGGNTIYF. For the CDR3, the DNA is TGTGCCAGCAGCCCCGCGACAGGGGGAAACACCATATATTTT.

J is TRBJ2-3 and V is TRBV10-1; tentatively, D is TRBD2 (6 bases). CDR3 length equals 12 residues. Germline V gene sequence: CDR1 WNHNN, CDR2 SYGVQD (reference sequence). V was trimmed by 8 bases and J by 3 bases, leaving 9 bases between them. The CDR3 nucleotides read TGCGCCAGCGGGCGGGAAACAGATACGCAGTATTTT. Protein product: CASGRETDTQYF.

The chain has TRBV10-3 and TRBJ2-7; a weak D match, TRBD1 (5 bases). V lost 3 bases and J 3 bases, leaving 6 bases between the germline ends. The CDR3 totals 12 residues. Germline CDR1 ENHRY, CDR2 SYGVKD. The DNA of the CDR3 is TGTGCCATCAGTGACAGGGACTACGAGCAGTACTTC. This encodes CAISDRDYEQYF.

The chain couples TRBV7-9 to TRBJ1-2; the D gene is possibly TRBD1 (6 bases). The V end was cut by 5 bases, the J end by 5 bases, with 12 bases between. The CDR3 consists of 13 residues. Per germline, CDR1 SEHNR and CDR2 FQNEAQ (reference sequence). The CDR3 protein is CASSIPQGYGYTF. The CDR3 DNA follows: TGTGCCAGCAGCATCCCTCAGGGGTATGGCTACACCTTC.

The genes are TRBV18 and TRBJ1-2, with D possibly TRBD1 on 6 matching bases. The CDR3 has 14 residues. Germline V gives CDR1 KGHSH, CDR2 LQKENI. The germline V and J ends were trimmed by 5 bases and 7 bases, with 17 bases remaining between them. DNA for the CDR3: TGTGCCAGCTCAGCCATTAGGGGGTATAGTGGCTACACCTTC. Its protein is CASSAIRGYSGYTF.

The rearrangement joins TRBV14 to TRBJ2-7; 10 bases line up with TRBD2. Losses at the gene ends were 4 bases for V and 2 bases for J; bases not matched to a gene: 5. There are 15 residues in the CDR3. Germline-derived CDR1 and CDR2 are SGHDN and FVKESK. CDR3 in amino acids: CASSRTSGTTYEQYF. As DNA, the CDR3 is TGTGCCAGCAGCCGTACTAGCGGGACTACCTACGAGCAGTACTTC.

The J gene is TRBJ2-1, the V gene TRBV4-3, with 11 bases matching TRBD2. The CDR3 spans 18 residues. J lost 3 bases, V lost 0 bases, and 7 bases had no gene match. Germline CDR1 LGHNA, CDR2 YSLEER. Written as DNA, the CDR3 is TGCGCCAGCAGCCAAGATCCGGGACTAGCGGAAGACTACAATGAGCAGTTCTTC. Residues: CASSQDPGLAEDYNEQFF.